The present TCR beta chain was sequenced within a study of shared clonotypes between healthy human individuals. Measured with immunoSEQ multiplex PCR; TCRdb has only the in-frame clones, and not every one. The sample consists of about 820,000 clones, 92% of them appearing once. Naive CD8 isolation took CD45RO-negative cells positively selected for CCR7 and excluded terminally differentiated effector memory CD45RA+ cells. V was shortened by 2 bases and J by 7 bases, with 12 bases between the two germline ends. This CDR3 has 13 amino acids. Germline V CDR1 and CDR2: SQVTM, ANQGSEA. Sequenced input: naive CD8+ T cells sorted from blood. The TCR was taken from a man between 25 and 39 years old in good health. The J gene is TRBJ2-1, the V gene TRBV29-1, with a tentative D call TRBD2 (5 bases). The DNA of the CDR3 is TGCAGCGTTGAATCCGGGGATTTAAATGAGCAGTTCTTC. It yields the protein CSVESGDLNEQFF.